The T cell receptor beta chain under discussion was sequenced for a study of T cell responses to AZD1222 COVID-19 vaccine. Germline assignment: CDR1 SQVTM and CDR2 ANQGSEA. This CDR3 comprises 15 residues. The V end was cut by 6 bases, the J end by 2 bases, with 20 bases between. Only a few counts were recorded for this clone. Its antigen remains unknown. Clones were sequenced by immunoSEQ multiplex PCR, and TCRdb holds only the in-frame ones, with some missing. The data hold roughly 120,000 clones, with 85% to 95% observed a single time. General observations from the study: Just a handful of AZD1222 recipients were seropositive at baseline. Most donors were white British, females outnumbered males, and clonal diversity was possibly underestimated. Repertoire sampling was restricted to post-peak T cell response timepoints. Spike-specific TCR breadth and depth went up after people got two AZD1222 doses.

This sequence originates from an adult in good health. The sequencing used peripheral blood, collected on day 0 of AZD1222 vaccination. The chain carries TRBV29-1 and TRBJ2-7, with D possibly being TRBD2 (7 bases). CDR3 in DNA: TGCAGCGTCAAAGGGGGGGGGACACTCCCCTACGAGCAGTACTTC. This translates into CSVKGGGTLPYEQYF.